Sequencing of this T cell receptor (beta chain) was carried out in a study of blood T cell repertoires in COVID-19. Trimming removed 2 bases at V and 6 bases at J, with 9 bases between. The CDR3 is 13 amino acids. Looked up from germline, CDR1 is SGHTA and CDR2 is FQGTGA. Original methodology: Quantification of nucleated cells was approximated via reference gene primer amplification. Profiled with immunoSEQ multiplex PCR; TCRdb holds only in-frame clones, not every one. V and J calls plus clone size are reproduced from that table; the DNA served to infer D and trimming. The data hold a few hundred thousand clones, with around 87% observed a single time.

The sequence came from a young woman who had recovered from COVID-19. The chain links TRBV7-3 to TRBJ2-3, with D tentatively TRBD2 (5 bases). Source material: peripheral blood. The CDR3: CASSLDGSDTQYF. For the CDR3, the DNA is TGTGCCAGCAGCTTAGATGGGAGCGATACGCAGTATTTT.